Detailed here is one T cell receptor beta chain. Its cognate antigen has yet to be identified. Per-nucleotide qualities are absent, and no much larger clonotype sits a single base away. Genomic DNA was isolated using the Qiagen DNeasy kit from unsorted PBMCs as well as from negatively selected CD4+ and CD8+ fractions. TCR beta CDR3 regions were amplified by immunoSEQ multiplex PCR using primers annealing to V and J segments. A synthetic immune receptor repertoire was used to minimize amplification bias, and remaining bias was computationally removed after sequencing. Under the source paper's analysis protocol: Repertoire diversity was quantified as the Shannon entropy index using custom Python scripts. The unsorted, CD4+ and CD8+ repertoires were each analyzed separately, with the exception of combined analyses, where CD4+ and CD8+ sequences were merged in silico. Clonal expansion was defined as at least a 2-fold frequency increase after treatment relative to C1D1, with a pseudocount of 0.5 for undetected baseline clones. Singleton clones were defined as clones with 0 or 1 copy at C1D1, and non-singleton clones were defined as clones with 2 or more copies. By matching protein sequences in sorted samples from the same patient, clones expanded in unsorted samples were annotated as CD4+, CD8+ or unknown. Diversity changes from C1D1 to C4D1 were tested in paired samples using Wilcoxon tests. In its TCRdb copy, this immuneACCESS table keeps in-frame sequences only and misses some clones. Where compared with another copy, unresolved V genes explain less than half of these, and the others have no known cause. The DNA gave D and trimming, while V, J and clone size come from that table. The sample has 45,000 to 55,000 clones on record, approximately 70% of them singletons. The ten largest clones capture about 15% of the sample.

The time point label of this sample denotes: cycle 2 day 1 (C2D1) of nivolumab. Every trial patient had relapsed following autologous stem cell transplantation, and prior brentuximab vedotin exposure was what differed among cohorts A, B and C. The trial cohort comprised some 60 patients with relapsed/refractory classical Hodgkin lymphoma whose best overall responses were complete response, partial response or progressive disease. Single-agent nivolumab was administered to trial patients in the multi-cohort phase II CheckMate 205 trial. Best overall response was determined by an independent review committee according to the 2007 International Working Group response criteria. Trial PBMCs were collected immediately before nivolumab initiation (C1D1) and during therapy at cycle 2 day 1 and cycle 4 day 1. After peripheral blood was drawn into 8 mL Vacutainer Cell Preparation Tubes, PBMCs were isolated by centrifugation and then cryopreserved.

The source of the sample is a study of PD-1 blockade in classical Hodgkin lymphoma (dated by TCRdb to 2020 to 2021). With regard to the full study: Nivolumab dosing was 3 mg/kg intravenously every 2 weeks, continuing until either disease progression or unacceptable toxicity. The study used TCR beta sequencing and CyTOF to define a peripheral blood immune signature of response to PD-1 blockade in classical Hodgkin lymphoma. Study-wide conclusions, independent of this receptor: Patients starting nivolumab less than 1 year after ASCT had lower diversity and were excluded from later analyses to avoid confounding by immune reconstitution. Baseline TCR diversity was reported to be lower in newly diagnosed patients than in healthy donors, and even lower in relapsed/refractory patients. Among trial patients, those achieving complete response had baseline diversity similar to that of newly diagnosed patients, while diversity was significantly lower in partial responders and progressors. By C4D1, a significant rise was seen in CD4+ TCR diversity but not in CD8+ TCR diversity (p=0.0027 vs p=0.16), and the rise was most apparent among complete responders (p=0.02). The study was limited to a single clinical trial cohort, and causes of repertoire differences, possibly disease activity or prior therapy, remained undefined.

The CDR3 measures 16 amino acids from cysteine to phenylalanine. Only CDR3 DNA remains: 48 bases, in frame from the first base. V drops 1 base and J drops 0 bases, leaving 13 bases in between. In the germline V gene, CDR1 corresponds to SGDLS and CDR2 to YYNGEE. The origin of this receptor is a human donor with classical Hodgkin lymphoma. The rearrangement joined TRBV9 to TRBJ2-5, with TRBD2 perhaps the D gene, on 6 matching bases. This material consisted of peripheral blood mononuclear cells (PBMCs), taken before the second cycle of nivolumab. The DNA sequence is as follows: TGTGCCAGCAGCGTACGGCCCCTAGCGAACCAAGAGACCCAGTACTTC. Translation gives CASSVRPLANQETQYF.